This T cell receptor (beta chain) was captured by sequencing in a study of monozygotic twins with inflammatory bowel disease. Study findings and constraints: IBD patients, compared with healthy twins, shared fewer clonotypes with others (especially with disease activity).

From whole blood, total RNA was isolated without any sorting of T cells. UMIs incorporating a 6-nucleotide sample barcode were appended by means of template switching. After re-calling the 5' RACE reads, TCRdb lists one entry per CDR3 protein, DNA absent. The sample includes more than 350,000 distinct CDR3 sequences. About this clonotype itself: No antigen is known for it.

CDR3 size: 14 residues. Per germline, CDR1 MNHEY and CDR2 SVGAGI. The V and J genes are TRBV6-5 and TRBJ1-2; TCRdb selects TRBD1, and the lack of DNA leaves this call unchecked. Material for sequencing was blood. This receptor was identified in a human donor with ulcerative colitis or Crohn's disease, or a healthy co-twin of an affected twin (not recorded which). The CDR3 protein is CASIWDRPPYGYTF.